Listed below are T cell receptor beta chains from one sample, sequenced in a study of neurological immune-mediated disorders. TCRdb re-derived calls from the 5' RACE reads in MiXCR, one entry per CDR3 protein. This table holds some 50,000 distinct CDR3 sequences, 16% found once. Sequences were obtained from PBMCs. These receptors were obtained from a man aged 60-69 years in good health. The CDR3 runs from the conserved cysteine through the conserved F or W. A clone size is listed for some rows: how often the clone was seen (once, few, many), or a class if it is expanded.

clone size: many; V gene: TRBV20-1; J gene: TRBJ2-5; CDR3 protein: CSSSVQETQYF
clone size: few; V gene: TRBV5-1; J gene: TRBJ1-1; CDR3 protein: CASSLGPSGEGPAFF
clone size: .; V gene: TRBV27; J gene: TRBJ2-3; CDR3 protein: CTSSLLGQGSSQADTQFF
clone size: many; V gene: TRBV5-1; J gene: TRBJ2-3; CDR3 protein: CASSLVPSGSSTDTQYF
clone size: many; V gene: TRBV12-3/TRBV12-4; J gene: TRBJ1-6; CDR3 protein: CASSPSRGENSPLHF
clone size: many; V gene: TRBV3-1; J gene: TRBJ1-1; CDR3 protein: CASSRRPGQGTEAFF
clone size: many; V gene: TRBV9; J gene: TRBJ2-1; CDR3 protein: CASSVEGERYNEQFF
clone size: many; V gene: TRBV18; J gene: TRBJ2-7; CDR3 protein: CASGKESNSLREMNF
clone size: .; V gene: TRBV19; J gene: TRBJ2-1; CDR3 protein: CASPALFDEQFF
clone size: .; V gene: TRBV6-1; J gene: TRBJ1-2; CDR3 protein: CASRPDSNYGYTF
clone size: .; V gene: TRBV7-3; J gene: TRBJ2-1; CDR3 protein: CASSQGQGLPNYNGQFF
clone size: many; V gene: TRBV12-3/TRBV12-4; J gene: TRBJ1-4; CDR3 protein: CASRRTVEKLFF
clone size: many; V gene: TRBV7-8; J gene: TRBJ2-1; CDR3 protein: CASSHSGSSYNEQFF
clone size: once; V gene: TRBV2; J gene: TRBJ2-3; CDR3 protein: CARRGFTDTKYF
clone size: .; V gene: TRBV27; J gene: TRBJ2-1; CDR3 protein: CVSGWTSGRGGEQFF
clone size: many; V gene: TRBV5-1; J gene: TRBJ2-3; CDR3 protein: CASSSGRGTGTRGDTQYF
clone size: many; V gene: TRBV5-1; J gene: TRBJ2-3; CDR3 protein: CASSLRVGGADTQYF
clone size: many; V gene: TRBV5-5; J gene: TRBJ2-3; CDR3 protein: CASSFGLQGDTQYF
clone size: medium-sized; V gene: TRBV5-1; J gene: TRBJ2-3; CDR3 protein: CASSFITSGGGTDTQYF
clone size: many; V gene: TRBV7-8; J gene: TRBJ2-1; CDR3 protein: CASSLAGPSYNEQFF
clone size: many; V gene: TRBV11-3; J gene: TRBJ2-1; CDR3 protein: CASSLDRNEQFF
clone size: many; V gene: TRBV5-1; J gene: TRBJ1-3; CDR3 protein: CASSETEQRSGNTIYF
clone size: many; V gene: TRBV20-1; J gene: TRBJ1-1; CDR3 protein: CSARALGVANTEAFF
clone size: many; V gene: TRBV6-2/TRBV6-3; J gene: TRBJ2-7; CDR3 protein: CASSFHPGVGYVYEQYF
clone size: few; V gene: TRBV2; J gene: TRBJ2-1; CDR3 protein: CASRGQGLSNEQFF
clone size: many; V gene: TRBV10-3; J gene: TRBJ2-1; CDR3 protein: CAISGAVNEQFF
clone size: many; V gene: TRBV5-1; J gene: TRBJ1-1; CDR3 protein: CASSLFGGVNTEAFF
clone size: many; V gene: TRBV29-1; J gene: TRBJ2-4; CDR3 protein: CSVGDGGLAKNIQYF
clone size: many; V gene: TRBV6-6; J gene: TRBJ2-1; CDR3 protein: CASSLTSGYNEQFF
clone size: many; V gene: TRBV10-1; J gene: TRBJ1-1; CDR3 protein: CASSLATTEAFF
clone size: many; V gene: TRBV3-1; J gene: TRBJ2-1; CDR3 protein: CASSRGLAGEQFF
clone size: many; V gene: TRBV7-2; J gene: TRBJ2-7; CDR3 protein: CASSSLPGLLSYEQYF
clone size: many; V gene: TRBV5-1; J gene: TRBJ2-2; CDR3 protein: CASSREGLDTGELFF
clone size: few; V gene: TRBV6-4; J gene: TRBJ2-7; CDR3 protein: CASSDSQFSRYEQYF
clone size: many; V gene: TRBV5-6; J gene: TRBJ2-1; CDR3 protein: CASSSANEQFF
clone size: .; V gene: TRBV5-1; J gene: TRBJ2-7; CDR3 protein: CASSLPPTVSYEQYF
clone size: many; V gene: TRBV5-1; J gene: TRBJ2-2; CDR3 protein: CASSFDSSTGELFF
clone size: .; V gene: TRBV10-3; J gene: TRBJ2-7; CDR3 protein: CAISESSGGVYSYEQYF
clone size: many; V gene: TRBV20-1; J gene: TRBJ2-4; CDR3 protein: CSARDSRTGFTNIQYF
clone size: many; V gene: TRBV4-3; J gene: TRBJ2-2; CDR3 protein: CASSQDLVSRTGELFF
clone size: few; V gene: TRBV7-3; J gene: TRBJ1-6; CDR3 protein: CASSLIDRGKSPLHF
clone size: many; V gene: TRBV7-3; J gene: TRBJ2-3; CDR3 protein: CASSLRPEGATDTQYF
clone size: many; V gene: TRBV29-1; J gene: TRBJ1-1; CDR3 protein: CSVERGRGNTEAFF
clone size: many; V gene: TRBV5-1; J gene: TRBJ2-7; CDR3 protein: CASSLGTAPYEQYF
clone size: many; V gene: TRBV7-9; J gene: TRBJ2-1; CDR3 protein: CASSGSRGLSYNEQFF
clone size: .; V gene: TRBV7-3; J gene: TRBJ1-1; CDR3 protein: CASSRGPNTEAFF
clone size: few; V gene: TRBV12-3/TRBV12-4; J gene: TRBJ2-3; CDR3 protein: CASRTGTKIDTQYF
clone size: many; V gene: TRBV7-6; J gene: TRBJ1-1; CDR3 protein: CASSLKGGGNTEAFF
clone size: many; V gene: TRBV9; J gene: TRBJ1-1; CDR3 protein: CASSVGTGTEAFF
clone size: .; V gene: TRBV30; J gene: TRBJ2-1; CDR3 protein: CAWGLTHNEQFF
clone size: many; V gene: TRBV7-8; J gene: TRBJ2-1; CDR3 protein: CASSLIIGVARGLNNEQFF
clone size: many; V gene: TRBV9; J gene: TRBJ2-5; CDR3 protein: CASSVEETQYF
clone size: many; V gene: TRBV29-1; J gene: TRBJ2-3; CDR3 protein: CSVLSGTGTDTQYF